The 25 T cell receptor beta chains below were found in one sample sequenced in a study of cytomegalovirus exposure and HLA in healthy donors. Data came from immunoSEQ multiplex PCR; TCRdb stores just in-frame clones and leaves some out. The profile shows around 300,000 clones, roughly 87% of them singletons. The specimen was PBMCs. These receptors were taken from a man aged 25-45 years in good health and CMV-seronegative.

V is TRBV6-6 and J is TRBJ1-5; the D is unclear. Trimming left V 3 bases short and J 1 base short, with 7 bases between. CDR1 is MNHNY and CDR2 is SVGAGI in the germline V gene (reference sequence). The CDR3 is 14 amino acids. CDR3 sequence (DNA): TGTGCCAGCAGTTATCAGGCGAGCAATCAGCCCCAGCATTTT. Residues: CASSYQASNQPQHF.

This sequence joins TRBV10-2 and TRBJ1-5; TRBD1 agrees at 8 bases. CDR1 is WSHSY, CDR2 SAAADI, per germline. CDR3 size: 17 residues. The J segment lost 8 bases and the V segment lost 5 bases, leaving 17 bases of the junction unmatched. The CDR3 is CASSSIRTDRGMEPQHF. The DNA for the CDR3 is TGCGCCAGCAGTTCCATACGGACCGACAGGGGTATGGAGCCCCAGCATTTT.

CDR3 sequence reads: CASSRGNYGYTF. Here the CDR3 DNA reads TGTGCCAGCAGTCGGGGAAACTATGGCTACACCTTC. The J gene is TRBJ1-2, the V gene TRBV27, with D unclear. CDR3 length: 12 residues. CDR1 is MNHEY, CDR2 SMNVEV, per germline (reference sequence). Trimming removed 5 bases from V and 2 bases from J, with 6 bases in between.

The CDR3 nucleotides are TGTGCCAGCAGCTCAAGACAGGGGAGTACTGAAGCTTTCTTT. Translation gives CASSSRQGSTEAFF. The V and J genes are TRBV11-2 and TRBJ1-1; 8 bases align to TRBD1. V lost 4 bases, J lost 5 bases, and 6 bases stayed unmatched. CDR3 size: 14 residues. Germline CDR1 is SGHAT and CDR2 is FQNNGV.

This chain uses TRBV6-1 with TRBJ1-2; D may be TRBD1 (5 bases). This CDR3 spans 13 amino acids. CDR1 is MNHNS, CDR2 SASEGT, per germline. V was clipped by 7 bases and J by 4 bases, with 13 bases between them. CDR3 protein: CASIINQGYGYTF. The CDR3 DNA reads as TGTGCCAGCATTATCAATCAGGGCTATGGCTACACCTTC.

The J gene is TRBJ1-2, the V gene TRBV6-1; no definite D call. Germline assignment: CDR1 MNHNS and CDR2 SASEGT. CDR3 size: 18 residues. V lost 1 base, J lost 1 base, and 19 bases lay in between. CDR3 bases: TGTGCCAGCAGTGAAGAGAGTCCCACCACCTATTATAACTATGGCTACACCTTC. This codes for CASSEESPTTYYNYGYTF.

The rearrangement uses TRBV11-3 and TRBJ2-3; tentatively, D is TRBD1 (6 bases). Germline loops: CDR1 SGHNT, CDR2 YENEEA. V lost 6 bases and J lost 9, with 16 bases in between. The CDR3 contains 13 residues. The CDR3 sequence is CASRKIGQSTQYF. The CDR3, as DNA: TGTGCCAGCAGGAAGATTGGACAGTCCACGCAGTATTTT.

The V call is TRBV11-2, the J call TRBJ1-1; possibly TRBD1 for D (5 bases). This CDR3 comprises 14 residues. Trimming took 0 bases from V and 7 from J, leaving 12 bases between them. The germline V gene has CDR1 SGHAT and CDR2 FQNNGV. The CDR3 coding sequence is TGTGCCAGCAGCTTAGAGATCTGGGGCGGTGAAGCTTTCTTT. Amino acid sequence: CASSLEIWGGEAFF.

V is TRBV7-2 and J is TRBJ2-7; 8 nucleotides align to TRBD1. The CDR3 covers 14 residues. The germline gives CDR1 SGHTA, CDR2 FQGNSA. After removal of 2 bases from V and 4 bases from J, the junction contained 4 bases not matched to a gene. CDR3 residues: CASSLTRQGYEQYF. In DNA, the CDR3 is TGTGCCAGCAGCTTAACCCGACAGGGGTACGAGCAGTACTTC. The full variable domain, in which reference TRBV7-2 and TRBJ2-7 provide the parts outside the CDR3, is GAGVSQSPSNKVTEKGKDVELRCDPISGHTALYWYRQSLGQGLEFLIYFQGNSAPDKSGLPSDRFSAERTGGSVSTLTIQRTQQEDSAVYLCASSLTRQGYEQYFGPGTRLTVT.

This clone was seen more than once but under ten times. The V and J genes are TRBV29-1 and TRBJ1-2; D remains ambiguous. V dropped 7 bases and J dropped 5 bases, with 14 bases sitting between them. The CDR3 is 12 residues long. Germline CDR1 SQVTM, CDR2 ANQGSEA. DNA for the CDR3: TGCAGCGCAATACAGATTCCGTATGGCTACACCTTC. Amino acids: CSAIQIPYGYTF.

V usage is TRBV5-4 and J usage is TRBJ1-1; no clear D gene. Germline loops: CDR1 SGHNT, CDR2 YYREEE (reference sequence). The germline V and J ends were trimmed by 4 bases and 0 bases, with 7 bases remaining between them. CDR3 length: 13 residues. The CDR3 sequence is CASSQTLNTEAFF. CDR3 DNA: TGTGCCAGCAGCCAAACATTGAACACTGAAGCTTTCTTT.

The genes are TRBV6-5 and TRBJ2-2, with TRBD1 matching over 7 bases. CDR3 length: 13 amino acids. Germline V gene data show CDR1 as MNHEY and CDR2 as SVGAGI. The ends lost 2 bases at V and 11 bases at J; junction bases unmatched: 5. The CDR3: CASSYDRVRELFF. CDR3 nucleotide sequence: TGTGCCAGCAGTTACGACAGGGTGCGAGAGCTGTTTTTT.

This sequence joins TRBV9 and TRBJ1-2; D remains ambiguous. In germline, CDR1 is SGDLS, CDR2 YYNGEE. V dropped 0 bases and J dropped 0 bases, with 9 bases sitting between them. The CDR3 has 15 residues. CDR3 residues: CASSVVATANYGYTF. The CDR3 DNA reads as TGTGCCAGCAGCGTAGTGGCCACAGCTAACTATGGCTACACCTTC.

The gene calls are TRBV5-4 and TRBJ2-3, with TRBD2 matching 8 bases. This CDR3 comprises 15 residues. Germline V gives CDR1 SGHNT, CDR2 YYREEE (reference sequence). J lost 6 bases, V lost 4 bases, and 10 bases had no gene match. In DNA form, the CDR3 reads TGTGCCAGCAGCCCTCGGGGGGGGGCCGCGGATACGCAGTATTTT. Amino acid sequence: CASSPRGGAADTQYF.

This clone showed up just a few times. The rearrangement uses TRBV23-1 and TRBJ1-6; 9 bases map to TRBD1. TRBV23-1 belongs to the ORF category, with a function that is uncertain. The CDR3 consists of 17 residues. Trimming at V came to 0 bases and at J to 8 bases, leaving 8 bases not matched to a gene. The CDR3 nucleotides read TGCGCCAGCAGTCAATCGGGGGACAGGGTGAAGTATTCACCCCTCCACTTT. This translates into CASSQSGDRVKYSPLHF.

The chain recombines TRBV6-6 with TRBJ1-6; D is ambiguous. Looked up from germline, CDR1 is MNHNY and CDR2 is SVGAGI (reference sequence). Trimming took 0 bases from V and 10 from J, leaving 13 bases between them. This CDR3 contains 15 residues. The CDR3 coding sequence is TGTGCCAGCAGTTACTCGCCTGGGCAGACCTCACCCCTCCACTTT. Its protein is CASSYSPGQTSPLHF.

The genes are TRBV5-4 and TRBJ2-3, with 13 bases that match TRBD2. In germline, CDR1 is SGHNT, CDR2 YYREEE (reference sequence). This CDR3 is built from 17 residues. The V and J ends lost 0 bases and 1 base, in that order; junction bases with no gene match: 2. The CDR3 is CASSLVGTSGGTDTQYF. CDR3 DNA sequence: TGTGCCAGCAGCTTGGTTGGGACTAGCGGGGGCACAGATACGCAGTATTTT.

This clone has a single count. The V call is TRBV5-1, the J call TRBJ2-7, with D possibly matching TRBD1 (6 bases). Trimming took 1 base from V and 2 from J, leaving 10 bases between them. From germline, CDR1 is SGHRS and CDR2 YFSETQ. The CDR3 contains 14 residues. CDR3 bases: TGCGCCAGCAGCTTGACCGCAGGGGCCTACGAGCAGTACTTC. The encoded protein is CASSLTAGAYEQYF.

The V and J genes are TRBV27 and TRBJ1-1, with D possibly TRBD1 on 6 matching bases. Looked up from germline, CDR1 is MNHEY and CDR2 is SMNVEV (reference sequence). Trimming pared 2 bases from V and 5 bases from J, leaving 12 bases between. CDR3 length equals 14 residues. The CDR3 protein is CASSLNKGVTEAFF. The CDR3 DNA reads as TGTGCCAGCAGTTTAAATAAGGGGGTAACTGAAGCTTTCTTT.

This clone was seen just once. The chain carries TRBV7-2 and TRBJ1-2; 9 bases agree with TRBD1. V gave up 2 bases and J gave up 4 bases; unmatched junction bases: 8. Germline V gene data show CDR1 as SGHTA and CDR2 as FQGNSA. The CDR3 is 16 residues long. CDR3 bases: TGTGCCAGCAGCTTACGGAGGGACAGGGCAAGCTATGGCTACACCTTC. It encodes CASSLRRDRASYGYTF.

The chain is built from TRBV18 and TRBJ1-5; D call uncertain. Germline V gene lookup returns CDR1 KGHSH and CDR2 LQKENI. This CDR3 has 14 amino acids. Trimming removed 1 base from V and 0 bases from J, with 4 bases in between. The DNA of the CDR3 is TGTGCCAGCTCACCACAACATAGCAATCAGCCCCAGCATTTT. Its translation: CASSPQHSNQPQHF.

The rearrangement uses TRBV7-9 and TRBJ2-5; 10 bases map to TRBD2. The CDR3 is 14 residues long. Unmatched junction bases numbered 5, after V lost 5 bases and J lost 5 bases. Germline V lookup: CDR1 SEHNR, CDR2 FQNEAQ (reference sequence). DNA for the CDR3: TGTGCCAGCAGCCCCCATAGCGGGGGGGAGACCCAGTACTTC. Translating it yields CASSPHSGGETQYF. The variable domain in full, with the rest retrieved from reference TRBV7-9 and TRBJ2-5, is DTGVSQNPRHKITKRGQNVTFRCDPISEHNRLYWYRQTLGQGPEFLTYFQNEAQLEKSRLLSDRFSAERPKGSFSTLEIQRTEQGDSAMYLCASSPHSGGETQYFGPGTRLLVL.

This clone was counted once. V and J are TRBV29-1 and TRBJ2-5; TRBD2 might be the D (5 bases). Germline CDR1 is SQVTM and CDR2 is ANQGSEA. The CDR3 loop spans 12 amino acids. V was trimmed by 7 bases and J by 0 bases, leaving 9 bases between them. For the CDR3, the DNA is TGCAGCGGGACGGGATACCAAGAGACCCAGTACTTC. Translated: CSGTGYQETQYF.

V gene TRBV5-1 combines with J gene TRBJ1-1; 8 nucleotides align to TRBD1. J gave up 0 bases and V 1 base, and 5 bases lay outside the gene matches. Germline values: CDR1 SGHRS, CDR2 YFSETQ. CDR3 length: 16 residues. This CDR3 is CASSLRGQELNTEAFF. The CDR3 DNA sequence: TGCGCCAGCAGCTTGAGGGGACAGGAGCTGAACACTGAAGCTTTCTTT.

The chain couples TRBV5-1 to TRBJ2-7; 8 bases align to TRBD1. This CDR3 has 16 amino acids. The ends lost 1 base at V and 6 bases at J; junction bases unmatched: 12. Germline V gene sequence: CDR1 SGHRS, CDR2 YFSETQ. The CDR3 is CASSLYTETGVSEQYF. The CDR3 DNA follows: TGCGCCAGCAGCTTGTATACTGAGACAGGGGTTTCCGAGCAGTACTTC.